This T cell receptor (beta chain) was captured in a study of shared clonotypes between healthy human individuals. Overall study results and limits: There were few donors, and this limited the genetic and exposure-history diversity represented. All-four-donor shared clonotypes had higher generation probabilities than non-shared clonotypes did.

Some clones are missing from TCRdb's copy, which holds only in-frame ones; the method was immunoSEQ multiplex PCR. This sample carries fewer than 200,000 clones, just under 95% of them seen once, and the ten largest clones take roughly 0.07%. This clone has just one count. Its antigen is undetermined. Germline assignment: CDR1 SGDLS and CDR2 YYNGEE. V was shortened by 0 bases and J by 6 bases, with 6 bases between the two germline ends. The CDR3 extends over 13 amino acids. The sequenced sample was naive CD4+ T cells sorted from blood. The subset denotes: CD45RA+ positively selected. The V and J genes are TRBV9 and TRBJ2-2; D gene uncertain. The TCR originated in a woman aged 25 to 39 in good health. CDR3 in amino acids: CASSVATPGELFF. The CDR3 nucleotides read TGTGCCAGCAGCGTAGCCACCCCCGGGGAGCTGTTTTTT.